The sequence of this T cell receptor (beta chain) was determined in a study of cytomegalovirus exposure and HLA in healthy donors. Study information: Approximately 170 million T cells yielded some 120 million unique TCR beta sequences in earlier analysis.

This clone was recorded only once. Primers included in the PCR were 60 Vbeta and 13 Jbeta primers. Here immunoSEQ multiplex PCR was the method, and the copy in TCRdb shows in-frame clones only, minus some. The table shows 95,000 to 150,000 clones, with over 80% occurring only once. Germline CDR1 is MGHRA and CDR2 is YSYEKL. The CDR3 consists of 14 residues. V lost 3 bases, J lost 4 bases, and 2 bases stayed unmatched. The TCR originated in a man aged 18 to 30 in good health and CMV-seropositive. Material: PBMCs. This chain uses TRBV4-1 with TRBJ1-2, with 10 bases matching TRBD1. The CDR3 DNA follows: TGCGCCAGCAGCCAGACAGGGGGCAGCTATGGCTACACCTTC. It is translated as CASSQTGGSYGYTF.